A selection of T cell receptor beta chains follows, all from one sample in a study of cytomegalovirus exposure and HLA in healthy donors. Measured with immunoSEQ multiplex PCR; TCRdb has only the in-frame clones, and not every one. The table records some 160,000 clones, about 80% of them present only once. Sequencing was done on a sample of PBMCs. These receptors were obtained from a woman in her 30s in good health and CMV-seronegative. CDR3s leave out the opening cysteine and the closing phenylalanine or tryptophan. A clone size is listed for some rows: how often the clone was seen (once, few, many), or a class if it is expanded.

j_call	clone_size	v_call	cdr3_aa
TRBJ2-1	-	TRBV2	ATLAASGGYNEQF
TRBJ1-4	-	TRBV27	ASSLYSMAVEANEKLF
TRBJ1-5	-	TRBV19	ASKPQGKSFQPQH
TRBJ2-7	-	TRBV5-1	ASSQRTGEVHEQY
TRBJ2-7	-	TRBV7-2	ASSSYRGLGEQY
TRBJ1-2	-	TRBV6-1	ASSDPGQANYGYT
TRBJ2-1	-	TRBV5-1	ASSFGTSDEQF
TRBJ2-7	few	TRBV10-3	AISKGQGANEQY
TRBJ1-5	-	TRBV7-2	ASSLKRTGEQPQH
TRBJ1-2	-	TRBV18	ASSHTGQGVDGYT
TRBJ2-7	-	TRBV7-2	ASSLVPAGQGPYEQY
TRBJ2-7	few	TRBV18	ASSPPLRGSSYEQY
TRBJ1-4	-	TRBV30	AWRRGNEKLF
TRBJ2-1	-	TRBV7-2	ASSYYNEQF
TRBJ1-5	-	TRBV5-6	ASSLWRKDQPQH
TRBJ1-2	once	TRBV27	ASSSRTDGYT
TRBJ1-5	-	TRBV6-1	AISDTGETNQPQH
TRBJ2-7	-	TRBV11-2	ASSRTADRDYEQY
TRBJ1-6	few	TRBV5-1	ASSLAQGADPLH
TRBJ2-7	-	TRBV7-2	ASSPVRAGVTEQY
TRBJ2-7	once	TRBV20-1	SARRTYEQY
TRBJ2-3	-	TRBV4-2	ASSGAGVTDTQY
TRBJ1-2	once	TRBV11-2	ASSLRDRLNYGYT
TRBJ1-3	once	TRBV12-5	ASGSQGAGGNTIY
TRBJ1-6	-	TRBV5-1	ASSTGGVYNSPLH
TRBJ1-1	-	TRBV29-1	SVGLGQGRTEAF
TRBJ1-6	-	TRBV19	ASMIGTGGSPLH
TRBJ2-3	once	TRBV5-1	ASSPEYGTQHQDTQY
TRBJ2-7	-	TRBV6-5	ATSGENYEQY
TRBJ1-1	-	TRBV5-1	ASTRGGGGLNTEAF
TRBJ1-1	-	TRBV6-1	ASRTQGGNTEAF
TRBJ1-1	-	TRBV7-7	ASSLDRGTEAF